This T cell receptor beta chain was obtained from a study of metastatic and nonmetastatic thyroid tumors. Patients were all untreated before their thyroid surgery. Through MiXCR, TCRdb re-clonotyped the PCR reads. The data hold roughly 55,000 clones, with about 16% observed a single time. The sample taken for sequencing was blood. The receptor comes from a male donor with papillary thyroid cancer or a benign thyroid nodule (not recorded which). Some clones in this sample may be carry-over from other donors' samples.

CDR3 protein: CASQSPGQGTDTQYF. In nucleotides, the CDR3 is TGTGCCAGCCAATCACCGGGACAGGGCACAGATACGCAGTATTTT. This chain uses TRBV5-5 with TRBJ2-3; 8 positions match TRBD1. The CDR3 contains 15 residues. V lost 7 bases, J lost 1 base, and 8 bases stayed unmatched. Germline assignment: CDR1 SGHKS and CDR2 YYEKEE (reference sequence).